The text below deals with one T cell receptor (beta chain). Relative to the germline gene, one junction end is altered; a read error may explain this. Germline-derived CDR1 and CDR2 are SEHNR and FQNEAQ (reference sequence). This CDR3 comprises 18 residues. Only in-frame clones appear in the TCRdb table, and some are missing; sequencing was by immunoSEQ multiplex PCR. The sample holds around 92,000 clones, 90% to 97% seen once. This sample is drawn from a study of technical replicates of blood from four donors. Input material: T cells isolated from PBMCs. V gene TRBV7-9 combines with J gene TRBJ2-1, with 11 bases lining up with TRBD2. This TCR derives from a human donor in good health. The CDR3 region is CASSLAGGLAVPPTRELF. In nucleotides, the CDR3 is TGTGCCAGCAGCTTAGCAGGGGGACTAGCGGTTCCCCCAACACGGGAGCTCTTC.